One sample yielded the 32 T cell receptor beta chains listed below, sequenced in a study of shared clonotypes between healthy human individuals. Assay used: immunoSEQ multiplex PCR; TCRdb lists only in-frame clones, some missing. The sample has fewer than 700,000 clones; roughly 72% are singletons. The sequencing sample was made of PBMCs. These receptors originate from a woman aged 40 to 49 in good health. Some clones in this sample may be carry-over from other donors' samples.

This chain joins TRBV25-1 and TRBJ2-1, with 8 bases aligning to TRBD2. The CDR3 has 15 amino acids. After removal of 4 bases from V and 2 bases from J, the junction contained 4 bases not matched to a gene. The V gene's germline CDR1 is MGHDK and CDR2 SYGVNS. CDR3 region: CASSGGLGPYNEQFF. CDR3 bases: TGTGCCAGCAGTGGGGGACTAGGCCCCTACAATGAGCAGTTCTTC.

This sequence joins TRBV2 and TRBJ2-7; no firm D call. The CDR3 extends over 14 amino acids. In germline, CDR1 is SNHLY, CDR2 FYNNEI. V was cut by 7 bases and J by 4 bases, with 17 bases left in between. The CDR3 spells CASNKDSLGYEQYF. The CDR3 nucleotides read TGTGCCAGCAACAAAGACTCTCTCGGATACGAGCAGTACTTC.

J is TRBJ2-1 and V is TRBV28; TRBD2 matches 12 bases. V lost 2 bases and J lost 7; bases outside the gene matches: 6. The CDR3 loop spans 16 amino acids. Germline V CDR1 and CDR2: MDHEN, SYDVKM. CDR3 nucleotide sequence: TGTGCCAGCAGTTTACTAGCGGGAGGGCGGTCAAATGAGCAGTTCTTC. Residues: CASSLLAGGRSNEQFF.

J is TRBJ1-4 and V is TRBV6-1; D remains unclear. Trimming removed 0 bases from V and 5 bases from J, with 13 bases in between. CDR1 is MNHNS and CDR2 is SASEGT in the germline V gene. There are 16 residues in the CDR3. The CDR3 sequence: CASSEAAGLGNEKLFF. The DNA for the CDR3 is TGTGCCAGCAGTGAAGCCGCAGGTCTAGGGAATGAAAAACTGTTTTTT.

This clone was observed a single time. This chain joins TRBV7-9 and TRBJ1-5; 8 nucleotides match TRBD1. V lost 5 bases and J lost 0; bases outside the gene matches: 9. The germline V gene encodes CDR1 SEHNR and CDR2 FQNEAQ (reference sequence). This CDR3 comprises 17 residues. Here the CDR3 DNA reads TGTGCCAGCAGCCGGGGGACAGGCGCTTATAGCAATCAGCCCCAGCATTTT. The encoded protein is CASSRGTGAYSNQPQHF.

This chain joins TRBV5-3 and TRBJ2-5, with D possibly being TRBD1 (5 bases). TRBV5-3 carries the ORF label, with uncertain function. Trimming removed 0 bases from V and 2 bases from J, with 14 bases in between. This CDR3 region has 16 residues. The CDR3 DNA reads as TGTGCCAGAAGCTTGGGCCGACAGCTCCAACAAGAGACCCAGTACTTC. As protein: CARSLGRQLQQETQYF.

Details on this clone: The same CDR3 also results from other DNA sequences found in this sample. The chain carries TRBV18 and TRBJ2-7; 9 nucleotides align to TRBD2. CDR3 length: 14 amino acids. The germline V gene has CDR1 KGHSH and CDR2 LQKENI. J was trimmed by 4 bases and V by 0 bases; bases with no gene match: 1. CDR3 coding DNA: TGTGCCAGCTCACCACCGGGACTAGCTTACGAGCAGTACTTC. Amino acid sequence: CASSPPGLAYEQYF.

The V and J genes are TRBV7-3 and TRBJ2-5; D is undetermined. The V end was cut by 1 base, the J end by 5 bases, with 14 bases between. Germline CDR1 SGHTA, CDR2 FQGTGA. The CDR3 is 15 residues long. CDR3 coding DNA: TGTGCCAGCAGCTTAATGGGCGGTCCTGAGGAGACCCAGTACTTC. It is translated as CASSLMGGPEETQYF.

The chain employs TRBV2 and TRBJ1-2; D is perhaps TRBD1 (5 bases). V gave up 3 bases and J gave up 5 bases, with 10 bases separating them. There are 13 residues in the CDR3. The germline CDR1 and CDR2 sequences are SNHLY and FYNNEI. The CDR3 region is CASSEGTEYGYTF. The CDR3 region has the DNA TGTGCCAGCAGTGAGGGGACGGAATATGGCTACACCTTC.

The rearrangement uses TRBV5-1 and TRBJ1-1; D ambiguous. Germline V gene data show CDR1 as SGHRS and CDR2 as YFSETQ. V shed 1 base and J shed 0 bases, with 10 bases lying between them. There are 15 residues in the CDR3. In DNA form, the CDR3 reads TGCGCCAGCAGCTTGAGAGGGCACATGAACACTGAAGCTTTCTTT. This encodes CASSLRGHMNTEAFF.

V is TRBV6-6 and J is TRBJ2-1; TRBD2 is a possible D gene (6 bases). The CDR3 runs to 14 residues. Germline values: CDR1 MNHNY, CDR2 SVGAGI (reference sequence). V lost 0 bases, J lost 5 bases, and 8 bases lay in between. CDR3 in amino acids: CASSYSGGNNEQFF. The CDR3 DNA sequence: TGTGCCAGCAGTTACTCGGGGGGAAACAATGAGCAGTTCTTC.

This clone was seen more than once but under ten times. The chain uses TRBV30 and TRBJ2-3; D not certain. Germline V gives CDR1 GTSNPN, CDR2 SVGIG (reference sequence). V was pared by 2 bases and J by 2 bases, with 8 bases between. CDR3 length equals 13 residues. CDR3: CAWSRLSTDTQYF. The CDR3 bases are TGTGCCTGGAGTCGTCTCTCCACAGATACGCAGTATTTT.

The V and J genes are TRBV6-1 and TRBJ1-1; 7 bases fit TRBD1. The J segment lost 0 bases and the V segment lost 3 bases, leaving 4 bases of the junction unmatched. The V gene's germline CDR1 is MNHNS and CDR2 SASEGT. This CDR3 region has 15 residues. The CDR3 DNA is TGTGCCAGCAGTGATTCGGGACAGCTGAACACTGAAGCTTTCTTT. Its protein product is CASSDSGQLNTEAFF.

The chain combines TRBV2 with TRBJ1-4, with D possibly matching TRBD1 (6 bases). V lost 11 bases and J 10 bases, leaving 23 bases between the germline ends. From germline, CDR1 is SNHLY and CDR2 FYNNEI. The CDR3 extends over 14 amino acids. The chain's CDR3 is CAGGLGQGSGKLFF. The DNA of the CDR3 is TGTGCCGGGGGCCTCGGGCAGGGGTCCGGAAAACTGTTTTTT.

The DNA for the CDR3 is TGTGCCAGCAGTTTCAGCCGGGGGTATGGCTACACCTTC. Translation: CASSFSRGYGYTF. This chain joins TRBV28 and TRBJ1-2; D possibly corresponds to TRBD1 (5 bases). The length of the CDR3 is 13 residues. The germline V and J ends were trimmed by 3 bases and 5 bases, with 10 bases remaining between them. From germline, CDR1 is MDHEN and CDR2 SYDVKM.

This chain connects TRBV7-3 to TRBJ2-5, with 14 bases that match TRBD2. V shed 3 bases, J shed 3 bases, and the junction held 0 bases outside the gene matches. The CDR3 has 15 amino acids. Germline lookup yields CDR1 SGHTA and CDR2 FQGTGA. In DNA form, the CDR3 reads TGTGCCAGCAGCTTGGGACTAGCGGGAGAAGAGACCCAGTACTTC. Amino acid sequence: CASSLGLAGEETQYF.

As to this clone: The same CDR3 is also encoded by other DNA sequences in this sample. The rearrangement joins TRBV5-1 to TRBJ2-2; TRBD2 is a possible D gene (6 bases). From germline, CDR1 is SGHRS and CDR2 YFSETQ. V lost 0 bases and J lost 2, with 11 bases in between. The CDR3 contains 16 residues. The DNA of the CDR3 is TGCGCCAGCAGCTTGGACCCGGGAGCCAACACCGGGGAGCTGTTTTTT. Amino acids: CASSLDPGANTGELFF. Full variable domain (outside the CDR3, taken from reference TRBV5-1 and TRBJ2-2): KAGVTQTPRYLIKTRGQQVTLSCSPISGHRSVSWYQQTPGQGLQFLFEYFSETQRNKGNFPGRFSGRQFSNSRSEMNVSTLELGDSALYLCASSLDPGANTGELFFGEGSRLTVL.

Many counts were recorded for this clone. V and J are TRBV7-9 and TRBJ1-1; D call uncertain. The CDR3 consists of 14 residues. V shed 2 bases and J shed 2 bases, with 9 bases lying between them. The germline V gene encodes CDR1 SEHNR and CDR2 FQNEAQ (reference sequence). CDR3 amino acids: CASSLQASNTEAFF. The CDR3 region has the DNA TGTGCCAGCAGCTTACAGGCCTCAAACACTGAAGCTTTCTTT.

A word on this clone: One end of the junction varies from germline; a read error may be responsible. In DNA form, the CDR3 reads TGTGCTAGCAGCCGGGACAGGGGTAATGAGCAGTTCTTC. Translated: CASSRDRGNEQFF. The chain carries TRBV7-7 and TRBJ2-1; 10 bases are a match to TRBD1. CDR3 length: 13 amino acids. From germline, CDR1 is SSHAT and CDR2 FNYEAQ (reference sequence).

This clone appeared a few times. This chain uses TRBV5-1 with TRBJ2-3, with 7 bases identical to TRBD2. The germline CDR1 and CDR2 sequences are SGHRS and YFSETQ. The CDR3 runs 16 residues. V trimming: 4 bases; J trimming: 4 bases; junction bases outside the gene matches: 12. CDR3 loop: CASSKTQEGRADTQYF. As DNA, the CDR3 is TGCGCCAGCAGCAAAACACAGGAAGGGAGGGCAGATACGCAGTATTTT.

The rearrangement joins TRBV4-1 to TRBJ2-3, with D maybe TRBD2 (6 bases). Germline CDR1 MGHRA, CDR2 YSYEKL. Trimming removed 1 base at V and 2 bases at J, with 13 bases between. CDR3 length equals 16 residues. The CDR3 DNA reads TGCGCCAGCAGCCAAGGTACTAGCAGATACACAGATACGCAGTATTTT. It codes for CASSQGTSRYTDTQYF.

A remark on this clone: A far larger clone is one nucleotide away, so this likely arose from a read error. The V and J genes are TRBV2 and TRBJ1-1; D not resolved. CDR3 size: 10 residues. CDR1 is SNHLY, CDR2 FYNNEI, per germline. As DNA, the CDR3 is TGTGCCAGCGGTGAAGTCGAATCTTTCTTT. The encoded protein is CASGEVESFF.

The chain's CDR3 is CASSVGLAGEGEQFF. CDR3 DNA: TGTGCCAGCAGCGTGGGACTAGCGGGAGAGGGCGAGCAGTTCTTC. The V call is TRBV5-4, the J call TRBJ2-1; TRBD2 matches at 14 bases. Trimming cost V 4 bases and J 10 bases; bases outside gene matches: 7. Germline assignment: CDR1 SGHNT and CDR2 YYREEE (reference sequence). CDR3 size: 15 residues.

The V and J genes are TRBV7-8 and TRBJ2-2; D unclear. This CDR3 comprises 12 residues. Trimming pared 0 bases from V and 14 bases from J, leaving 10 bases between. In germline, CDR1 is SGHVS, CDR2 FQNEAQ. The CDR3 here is CASSLAPSHLFF. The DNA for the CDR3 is TGTGCCAGCAGCTTAGCGCCCTCACACCTGTTTTTT.

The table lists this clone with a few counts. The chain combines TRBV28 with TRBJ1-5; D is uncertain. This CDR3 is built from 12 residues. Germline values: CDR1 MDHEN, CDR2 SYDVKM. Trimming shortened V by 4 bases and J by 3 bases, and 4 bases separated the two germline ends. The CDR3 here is CASSSTNQPQHF. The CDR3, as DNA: TGTGCCAGCAGTTCCACCAATCAGCCCCAGCATTTT.

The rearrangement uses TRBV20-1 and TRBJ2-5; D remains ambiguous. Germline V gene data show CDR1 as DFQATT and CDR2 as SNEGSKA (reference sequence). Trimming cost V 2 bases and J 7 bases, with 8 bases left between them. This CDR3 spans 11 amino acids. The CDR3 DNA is TGCAGTGCTAGAAGATCGGGGACCCAGTACTTC. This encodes CSARRSGTQYF.

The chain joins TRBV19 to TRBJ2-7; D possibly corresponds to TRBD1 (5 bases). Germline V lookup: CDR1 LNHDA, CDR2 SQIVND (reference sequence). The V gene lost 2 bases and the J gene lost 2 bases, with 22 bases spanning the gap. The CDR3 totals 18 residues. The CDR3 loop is CASSISRPAPGFTYEQYF. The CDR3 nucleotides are TGTGCCAGTAGTATATCGCGCCCGGCCCCAGGGTTTACCTACGAGCAGTACTTC.

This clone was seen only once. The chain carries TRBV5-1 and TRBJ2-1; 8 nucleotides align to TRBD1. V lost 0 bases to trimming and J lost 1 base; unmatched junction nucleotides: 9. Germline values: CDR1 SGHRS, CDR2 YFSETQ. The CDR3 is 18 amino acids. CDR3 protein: CASSLATTRQGSYNEQFF. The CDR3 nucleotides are TGCGCCAGCAGCTTGGCAACAACAAGACAGGGGTCCTACAATGAGCAGTTCTTC.

CDR3 nucleotide sequence: TGTGCCAGCAGCCCAGAGTGGGGTCAGCCCCAGCATTTT. Amino acids: CASSPEWGQPQHF. V and J are TRBV7-2 and TRBJ1-5; D call uncertain. CDR3 size: 13 residues. Trimming took 5 bases from V and 6 from J, leaving 11 bases between them. Germline V CDR1 and CDR2: SGHTA, FQGNSA.

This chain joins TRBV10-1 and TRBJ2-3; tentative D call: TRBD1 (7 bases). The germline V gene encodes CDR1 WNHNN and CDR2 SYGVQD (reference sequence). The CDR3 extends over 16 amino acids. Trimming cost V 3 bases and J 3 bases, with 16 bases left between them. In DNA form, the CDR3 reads TGCGCCAGCAGTGAATCCCGCGCAGGGGGGACAGATACGCAGTATTTT. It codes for CASSESRAGGTDTQYF.

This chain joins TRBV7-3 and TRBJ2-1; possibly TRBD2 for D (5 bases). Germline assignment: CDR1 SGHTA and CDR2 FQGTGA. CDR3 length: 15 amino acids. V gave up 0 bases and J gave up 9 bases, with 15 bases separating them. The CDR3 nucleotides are TGTGCCAGCAGCTTAACAGGATCGGAGGCCGGTGAGCAGTTCTTC. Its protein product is CASSLTGSEAGEQFF.

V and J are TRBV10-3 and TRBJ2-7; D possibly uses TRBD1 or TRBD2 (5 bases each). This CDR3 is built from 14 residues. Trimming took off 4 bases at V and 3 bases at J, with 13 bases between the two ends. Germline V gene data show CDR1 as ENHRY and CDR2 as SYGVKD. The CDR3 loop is CAISGRDRDYEQYF. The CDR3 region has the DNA TGTGCCATCAGTGGCCGGGACCGAGACTACGAGCAGTACTTC.